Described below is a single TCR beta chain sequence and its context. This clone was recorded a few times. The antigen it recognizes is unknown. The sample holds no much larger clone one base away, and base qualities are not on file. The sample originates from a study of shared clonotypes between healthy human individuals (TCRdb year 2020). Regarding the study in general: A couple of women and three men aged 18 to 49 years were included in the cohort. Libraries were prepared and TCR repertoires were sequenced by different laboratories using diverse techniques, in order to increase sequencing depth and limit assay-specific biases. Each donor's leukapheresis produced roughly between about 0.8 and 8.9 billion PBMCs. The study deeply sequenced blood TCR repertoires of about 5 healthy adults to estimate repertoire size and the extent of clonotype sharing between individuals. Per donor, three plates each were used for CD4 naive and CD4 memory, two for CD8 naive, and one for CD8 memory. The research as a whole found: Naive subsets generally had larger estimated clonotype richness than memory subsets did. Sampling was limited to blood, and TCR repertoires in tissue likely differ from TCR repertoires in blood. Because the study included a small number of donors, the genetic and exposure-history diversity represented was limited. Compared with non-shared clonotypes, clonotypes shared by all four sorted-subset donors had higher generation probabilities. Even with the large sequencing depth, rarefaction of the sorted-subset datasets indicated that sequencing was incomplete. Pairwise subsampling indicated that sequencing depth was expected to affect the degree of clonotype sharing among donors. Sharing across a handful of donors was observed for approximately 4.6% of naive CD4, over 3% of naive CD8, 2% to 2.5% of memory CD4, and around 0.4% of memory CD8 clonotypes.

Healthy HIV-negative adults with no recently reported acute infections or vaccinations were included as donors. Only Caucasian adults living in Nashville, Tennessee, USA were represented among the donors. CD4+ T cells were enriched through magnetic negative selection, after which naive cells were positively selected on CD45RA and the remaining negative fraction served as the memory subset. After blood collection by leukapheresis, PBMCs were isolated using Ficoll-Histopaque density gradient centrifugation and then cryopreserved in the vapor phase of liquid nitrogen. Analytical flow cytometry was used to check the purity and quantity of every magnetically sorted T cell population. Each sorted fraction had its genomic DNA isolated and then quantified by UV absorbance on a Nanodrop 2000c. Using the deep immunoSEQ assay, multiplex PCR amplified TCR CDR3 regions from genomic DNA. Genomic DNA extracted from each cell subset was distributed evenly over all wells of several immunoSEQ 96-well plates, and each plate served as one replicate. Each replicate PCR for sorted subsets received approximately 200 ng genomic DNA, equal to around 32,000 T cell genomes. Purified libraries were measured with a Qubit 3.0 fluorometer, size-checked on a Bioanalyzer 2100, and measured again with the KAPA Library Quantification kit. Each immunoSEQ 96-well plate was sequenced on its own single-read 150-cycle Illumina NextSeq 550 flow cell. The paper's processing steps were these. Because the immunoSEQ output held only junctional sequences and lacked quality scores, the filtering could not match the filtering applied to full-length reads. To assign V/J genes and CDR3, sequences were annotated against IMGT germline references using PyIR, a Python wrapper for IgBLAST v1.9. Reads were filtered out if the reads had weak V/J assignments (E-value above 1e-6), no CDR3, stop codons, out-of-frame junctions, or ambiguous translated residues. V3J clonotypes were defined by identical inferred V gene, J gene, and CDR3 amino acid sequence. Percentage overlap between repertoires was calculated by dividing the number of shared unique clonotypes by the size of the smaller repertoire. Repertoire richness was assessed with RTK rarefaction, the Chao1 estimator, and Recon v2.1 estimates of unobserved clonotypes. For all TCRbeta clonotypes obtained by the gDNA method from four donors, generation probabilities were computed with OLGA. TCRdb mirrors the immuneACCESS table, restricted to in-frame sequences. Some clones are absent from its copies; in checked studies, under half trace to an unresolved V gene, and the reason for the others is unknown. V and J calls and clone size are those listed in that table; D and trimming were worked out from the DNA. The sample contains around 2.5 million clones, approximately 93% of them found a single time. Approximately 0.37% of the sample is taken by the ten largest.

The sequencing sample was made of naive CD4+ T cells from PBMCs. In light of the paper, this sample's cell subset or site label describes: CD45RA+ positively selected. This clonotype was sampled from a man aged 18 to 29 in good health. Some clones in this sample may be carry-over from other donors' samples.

The sequenced DNA is TGTGCCACCAGTTACTTAGCGGGAGTAGTCCACGAGCAGTACTTC. Its product reads: CATSYLAGVVHEQYF. Recombination linked TRBV15 to TRBJ2-7; 9 central nucleotides agree with TRBD2. The CDR3 sequence holds 15 residues, the cysteine and phenylalanine included. The retained sequence is limited to the CDR3, 45 bases, with the frame set at the first base. Relative to germline, V is missing 6 bases and J is missing 5 bases, with 11 bases of the junction outside any gene match. CDR1 and CDR2, looked up from the germline V gene (reference sequence), are LNHNV and YYDKDF. The entire variable domain, with the stretches around the CDR3 drawn from the reference TRBV15 and TRBJ2-7 proteins, is DAMVIQNPRYQVTQFGKPVTLSCSQTLNHNVMYWYQQKSSQAPKLLFHYYDKDFNNEADTPDNFQSRRPNTSFCFLDIRSPGLGDTAMYLCATSYLAGVVHEQYFGPGTRLTVT.